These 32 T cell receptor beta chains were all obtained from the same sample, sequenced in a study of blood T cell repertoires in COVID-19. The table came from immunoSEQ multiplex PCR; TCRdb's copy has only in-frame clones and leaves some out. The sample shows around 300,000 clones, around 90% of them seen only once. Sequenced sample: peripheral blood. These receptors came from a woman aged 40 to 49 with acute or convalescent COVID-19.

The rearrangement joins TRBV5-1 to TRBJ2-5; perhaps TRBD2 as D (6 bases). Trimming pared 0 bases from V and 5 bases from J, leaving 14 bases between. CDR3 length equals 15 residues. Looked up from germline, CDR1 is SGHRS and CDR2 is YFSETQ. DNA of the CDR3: TGCGCCAGCAGCTTGGCGGGCGGGGAGTCGGAGACCCAGTACTTC. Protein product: CASSLAGGESETQYF.

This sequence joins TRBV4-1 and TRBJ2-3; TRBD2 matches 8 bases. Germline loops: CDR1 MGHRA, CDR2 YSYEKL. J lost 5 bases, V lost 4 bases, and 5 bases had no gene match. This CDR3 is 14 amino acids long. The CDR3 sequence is CASSPLAGQDTQYF. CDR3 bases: TGCGCCAGCAGCCCATTAGCGGGGCAAGATACGCAGTATTTT.

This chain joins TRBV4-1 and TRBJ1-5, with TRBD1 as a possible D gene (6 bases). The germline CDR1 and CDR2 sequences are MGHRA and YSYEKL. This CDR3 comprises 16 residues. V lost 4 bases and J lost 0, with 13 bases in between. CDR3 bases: TGCGCCAGCAGCCCCAGGGGAGCAGATAGCAATCAGCCCCAGCATTTT. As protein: CASSPRGADSNQPQHF.

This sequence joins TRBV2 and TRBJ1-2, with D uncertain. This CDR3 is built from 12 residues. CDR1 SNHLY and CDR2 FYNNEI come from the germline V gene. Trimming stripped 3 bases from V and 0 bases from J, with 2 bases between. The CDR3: CASSDTNYGYTF. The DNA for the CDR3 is TGTGCCAGCAGTGATACTAACTATGGCTACACCTTC.

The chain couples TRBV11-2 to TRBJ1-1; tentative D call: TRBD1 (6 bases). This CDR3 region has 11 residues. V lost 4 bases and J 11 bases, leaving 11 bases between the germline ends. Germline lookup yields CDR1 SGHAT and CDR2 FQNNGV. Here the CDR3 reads CASSYRQDAFF. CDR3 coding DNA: TGTGCCAGCAGCTACCGACAGGATGCTTTCTTT.

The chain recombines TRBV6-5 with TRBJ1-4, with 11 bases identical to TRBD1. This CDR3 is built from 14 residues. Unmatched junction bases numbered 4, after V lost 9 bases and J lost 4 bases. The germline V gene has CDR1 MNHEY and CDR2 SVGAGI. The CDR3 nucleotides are TGTGCCAGTAAGGGACAGGGGGTTAATGAAAAACTGTTTTTT. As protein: CASKGQGVNEKLFF.

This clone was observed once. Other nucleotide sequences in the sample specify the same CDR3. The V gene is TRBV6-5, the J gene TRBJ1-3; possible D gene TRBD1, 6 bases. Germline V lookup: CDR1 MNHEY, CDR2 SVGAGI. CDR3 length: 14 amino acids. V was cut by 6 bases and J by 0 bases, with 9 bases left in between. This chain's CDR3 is CASSRDISGNTIYF. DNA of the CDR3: TGTGCCAGCAGCCGGGACATCTCTGGAAACACCATATATTTT.

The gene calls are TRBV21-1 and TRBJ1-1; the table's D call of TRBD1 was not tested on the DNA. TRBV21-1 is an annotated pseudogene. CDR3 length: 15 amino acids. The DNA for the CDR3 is TGTGCCAGCAGCAAAGATGGGCAGGAAAACACTGAAGCTTTCTTT. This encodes CASSKDGQENTEAFF.

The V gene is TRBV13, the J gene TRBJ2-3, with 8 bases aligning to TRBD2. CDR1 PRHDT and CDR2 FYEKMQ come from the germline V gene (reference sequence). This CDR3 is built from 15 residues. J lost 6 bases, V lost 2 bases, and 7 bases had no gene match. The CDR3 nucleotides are TGTGCCAGCAGCTTACGGGGGGGAGCTTCTGATACGCAGTATTTT. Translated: CASSLRGGASDTQYF.

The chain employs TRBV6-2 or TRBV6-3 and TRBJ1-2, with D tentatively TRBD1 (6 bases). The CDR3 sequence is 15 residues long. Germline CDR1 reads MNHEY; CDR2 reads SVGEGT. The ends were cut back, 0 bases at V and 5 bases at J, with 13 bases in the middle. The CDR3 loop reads CASSYSDRTQYGYTF. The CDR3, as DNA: TGTGCCAGCAGTTACTCGGACAGAACGCAGTATGGCTACACCTTC.

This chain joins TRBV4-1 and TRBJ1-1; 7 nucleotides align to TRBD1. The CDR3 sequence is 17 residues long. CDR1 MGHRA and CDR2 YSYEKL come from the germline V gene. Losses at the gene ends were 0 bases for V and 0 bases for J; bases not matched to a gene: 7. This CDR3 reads CASSQDGGDRMNTEAFF. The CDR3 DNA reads TGCGCCAGCAGCCAAGATGGAGGGGACAGAATGAACACTGAAGCTTTCTTT.

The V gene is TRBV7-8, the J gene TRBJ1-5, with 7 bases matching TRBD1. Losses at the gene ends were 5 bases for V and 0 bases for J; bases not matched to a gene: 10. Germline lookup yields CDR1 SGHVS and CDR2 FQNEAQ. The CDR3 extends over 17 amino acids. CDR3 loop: CASSTDREIYSNQPQHF. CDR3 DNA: TGTGCCAGCAGCACAGACAGGGAGATTTATAGCAATCAGCCCCAGCATTTT. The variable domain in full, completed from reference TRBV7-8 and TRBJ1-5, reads GAGVSQSPRYKVAKRGQDVALRCDPISGHVSLFWYQQALGQGPEFLTYFQNEAQLDKSGLPSDRFFAERPEGSVSTLKIQRTQQEDSAVYLCASSTDREIYSNQPQHFGDGTRLSIL.

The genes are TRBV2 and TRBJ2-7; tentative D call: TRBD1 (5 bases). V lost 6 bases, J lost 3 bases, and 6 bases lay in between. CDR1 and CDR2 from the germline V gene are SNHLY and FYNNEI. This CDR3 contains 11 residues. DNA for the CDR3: TGTGCCAGCAGCGACAGCTACGAGCAGTACGTC. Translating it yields CASSDSYEQYV.

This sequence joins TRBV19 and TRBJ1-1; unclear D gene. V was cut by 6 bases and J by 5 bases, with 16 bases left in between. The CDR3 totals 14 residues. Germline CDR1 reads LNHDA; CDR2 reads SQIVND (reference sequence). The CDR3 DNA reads TGTGCCAGTAGGAGAGTAGATTCGGGGACTGAAGCTTTCTTT. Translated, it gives CASRRVDSGTEAFF.

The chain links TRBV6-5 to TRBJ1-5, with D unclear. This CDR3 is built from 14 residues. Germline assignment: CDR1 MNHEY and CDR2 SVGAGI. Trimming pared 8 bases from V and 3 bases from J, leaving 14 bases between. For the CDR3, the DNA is TGTGCCAGCCAACAAAGACACTTCAATCAGCCCCAGCATTTT. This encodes CASQQRHFNQPQHF.

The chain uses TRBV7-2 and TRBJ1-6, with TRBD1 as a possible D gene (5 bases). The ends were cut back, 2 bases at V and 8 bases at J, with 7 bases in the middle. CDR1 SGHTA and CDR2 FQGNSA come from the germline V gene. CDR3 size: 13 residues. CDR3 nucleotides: TGTGCCAGCAGCTTACAAGGGGATTCACCCCTCCACTTT. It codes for CASSLQGDSPLHF.

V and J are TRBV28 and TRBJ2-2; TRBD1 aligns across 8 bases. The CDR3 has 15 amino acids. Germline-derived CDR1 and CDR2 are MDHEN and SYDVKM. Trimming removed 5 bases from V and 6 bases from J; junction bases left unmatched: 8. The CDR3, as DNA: TGTGCCAGCAGTCCCCCGACAGGGGTTGCCGGGGAGCTGTTTTTT. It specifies CASSPPTGVAGELFF.

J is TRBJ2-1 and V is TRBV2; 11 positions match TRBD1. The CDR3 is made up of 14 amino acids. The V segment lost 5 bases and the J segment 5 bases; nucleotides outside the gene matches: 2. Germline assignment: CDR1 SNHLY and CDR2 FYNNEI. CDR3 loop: CASSSGQGDNEQFF. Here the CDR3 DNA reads TGTGCCAGCAGTTCGGGACAGGGGGACAATGAGCAGTTCTTC. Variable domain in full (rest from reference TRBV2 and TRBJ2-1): EPEVTQTPSHQVTQMGQEVILRCVPISNHLYFYWYRQILGQKVEFLVSFYNNEISEKSEIFDDQFSVERPDGSNFTLKIRSTKLEDSAMYFCASSSGQGDNEQFFGPGTRLTVL.

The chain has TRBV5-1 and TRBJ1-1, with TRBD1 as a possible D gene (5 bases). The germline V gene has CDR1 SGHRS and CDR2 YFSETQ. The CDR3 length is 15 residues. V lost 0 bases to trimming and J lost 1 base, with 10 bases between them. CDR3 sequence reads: CASSLAPQGNTEAFF. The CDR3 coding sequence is TGCGCCAGCAGCTTGGCCCCGCAGGGGAACACTGAAGCTTTCTTT.

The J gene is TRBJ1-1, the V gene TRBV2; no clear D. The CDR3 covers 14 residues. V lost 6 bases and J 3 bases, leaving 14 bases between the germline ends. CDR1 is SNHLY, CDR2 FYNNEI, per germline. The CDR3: CASRDTRGHTEAFF. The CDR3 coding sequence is TGTGCCAGCAGGGATACCCGAGGGCACACTGAAGCTTTCTTT.

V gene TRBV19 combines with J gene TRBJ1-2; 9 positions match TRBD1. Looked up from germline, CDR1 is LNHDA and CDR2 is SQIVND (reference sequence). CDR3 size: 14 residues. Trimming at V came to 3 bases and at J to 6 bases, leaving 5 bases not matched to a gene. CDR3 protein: CASSILRDRDGYTF. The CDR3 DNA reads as TGTGCCAGTAGTATCCTCCGGGACAGGGATGGCTACACCTTC.

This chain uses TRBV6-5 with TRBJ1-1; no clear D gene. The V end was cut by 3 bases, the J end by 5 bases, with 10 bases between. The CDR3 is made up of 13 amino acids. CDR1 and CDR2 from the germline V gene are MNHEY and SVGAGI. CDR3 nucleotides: TGTGCCAGCAGTTATCGTAGTTATACTGAAGCTTTCTTT. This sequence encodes CASSYRSYTEAFF.

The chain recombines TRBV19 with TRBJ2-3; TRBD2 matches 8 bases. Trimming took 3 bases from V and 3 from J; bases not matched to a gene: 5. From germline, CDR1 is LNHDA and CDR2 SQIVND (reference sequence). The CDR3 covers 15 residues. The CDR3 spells CASSIQAGETDTQYF. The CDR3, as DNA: TGTGCCAGTAGTATCCAAGCGGGGGAGACAGATACGCAGTATTTT. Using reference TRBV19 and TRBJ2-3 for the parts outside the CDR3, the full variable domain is DGGITQSPKYLFRKEGQNVTLSCEQNLNHDAMYWYRQDPGQGLRLIYYSQIVNDFQKGDIAEGYSVSREKKESFPLTVTSAQKNPTAFYLCASSIQAGETDTQYFGPGTRLTVL.

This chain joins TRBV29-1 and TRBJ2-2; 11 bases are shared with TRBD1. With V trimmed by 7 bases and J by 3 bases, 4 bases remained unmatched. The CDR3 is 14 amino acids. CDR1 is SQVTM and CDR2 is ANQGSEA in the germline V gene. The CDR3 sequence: CSAGQGAYTGELFF. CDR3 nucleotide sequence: TGCAGCGCAGGACAGGGGGCTTACACCGGGGAGCTGTTTTTT.

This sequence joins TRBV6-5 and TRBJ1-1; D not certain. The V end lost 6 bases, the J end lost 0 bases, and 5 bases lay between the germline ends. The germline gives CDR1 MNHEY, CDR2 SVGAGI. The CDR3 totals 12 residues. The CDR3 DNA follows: TGTGCCAGCAGGGCCTTGAACACTGAAGCTTTCTTT. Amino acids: CASRALNTEAFF.

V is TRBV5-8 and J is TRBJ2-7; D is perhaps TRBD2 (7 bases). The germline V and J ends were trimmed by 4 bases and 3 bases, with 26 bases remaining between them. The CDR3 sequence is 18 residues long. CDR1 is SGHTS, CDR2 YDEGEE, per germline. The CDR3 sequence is CASSAGAMGRNYLYEQYV. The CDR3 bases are TGTGCCAGCAGCGCGGGGGCCATGGGGCGGAATTACCTCTACGAGCAGTACGTC.

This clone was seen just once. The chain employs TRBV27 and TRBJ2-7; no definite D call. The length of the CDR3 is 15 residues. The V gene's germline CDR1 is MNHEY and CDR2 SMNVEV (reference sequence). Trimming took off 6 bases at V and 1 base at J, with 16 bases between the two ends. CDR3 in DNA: TGTGCCAGCAGAAGAAGTAGCTTCCCTTCCTACGAGCAGTACGTC. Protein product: CASRRSSFPSYEQYV.

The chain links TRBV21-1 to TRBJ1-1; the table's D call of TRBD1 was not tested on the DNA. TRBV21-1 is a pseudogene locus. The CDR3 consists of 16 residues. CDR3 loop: CASSKGERGKRAEAFF. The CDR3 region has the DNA TGTGCCAGCAGCAAAGGCGAAAGGGGAAAACGTGCTGAAGCTTTCTTT.

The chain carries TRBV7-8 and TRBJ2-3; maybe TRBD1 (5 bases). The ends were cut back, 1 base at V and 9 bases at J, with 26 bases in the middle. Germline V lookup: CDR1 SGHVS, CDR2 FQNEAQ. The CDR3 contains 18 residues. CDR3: CASSLGLTAIQPLDTQYF. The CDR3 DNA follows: TGTGCCAGCAGCTTAGGTTTGACAGCCATACAGCCGCTAGACACGCAGTATTTT.

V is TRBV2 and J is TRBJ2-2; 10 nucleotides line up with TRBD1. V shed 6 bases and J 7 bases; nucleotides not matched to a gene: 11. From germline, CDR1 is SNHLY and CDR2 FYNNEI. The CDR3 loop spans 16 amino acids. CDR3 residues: CASRLGTGDRSGELFF. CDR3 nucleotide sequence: TGTGCCAGCAGGTTAGGGACAGGGGATCGTAGCGGGGAGCTGTTTTTT.

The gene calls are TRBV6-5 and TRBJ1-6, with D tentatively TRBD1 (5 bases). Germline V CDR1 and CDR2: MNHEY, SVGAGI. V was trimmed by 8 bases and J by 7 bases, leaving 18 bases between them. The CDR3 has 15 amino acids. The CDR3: CASGGRGWGNSPLHF. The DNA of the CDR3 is TGTGCCAGCGGGGGGAGGGGCTGGGGGAATTCACCCCTCCACTTT.

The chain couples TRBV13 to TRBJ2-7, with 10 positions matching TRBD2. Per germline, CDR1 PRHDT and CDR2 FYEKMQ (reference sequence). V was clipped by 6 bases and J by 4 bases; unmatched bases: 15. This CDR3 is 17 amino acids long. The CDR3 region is CASRTSSGGGDGYEQYV. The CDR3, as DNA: TGTGCCAGCAGGACCTCTAGCGGGGGCGGGGACGGGTACGAGCAGTACGTC.